Listed below are T cell receptor beta chains from one sample, sequenced in a study of T cell changes during pregnancy in multiple sclerosis. The table came from immunoSEQ multiplex PCR; TCRdb's copy has only in-frame clones and leaves some out. The data contain about 69,000 clones, about nine tenths of them singletons. The sample in question was peripheral blood, obtained in the third trimester of pregnancy. All receptors come from a female donor with multiple sclerosis, enrolled in a pregnancy study. The CDR3 runs from the conserved cysteine through the conserved F or W. D genes are given only for firm matches. Clone sizes are given selectively: once, few, many, or a class where the clone is expanded.

>TRBV7-2|-|TRBD1|TRBJ1-2
CASSQDRGTYGYTF
TGTGCCAGCAGTCAGGACAGGGGTACCTATGGCTACACCTTC
>TRBV5-1|-|-|TRBJ2-1
CASSLGGHEQFF
TGCGCCAGCAGCCTGGGGGGCCATGAGCAGTTCTTC
>TRBV7-9|-|TRBD1|TRBJ1-1
CASSFWTGQEAFF
TGTGCCAGCAGCTTTTGGACAGGGCAAGAAGCTTTCTTT
>TRBV6-6|-|-|TRBJ2-5
CASSYSRGGQETQYF
TGTGCCAGCAGTTACTCCAGGGGTGGCCAAGAGACCCAGTACTTC
>TRBV5-4|-|TRBD1|TRBJ2-7
CASSLSGQGAHYEQYF
TGTGCCAGCAGCTTGAGTGGACAGGGGGCCCATTACGAGCAGTACTTC
>TRBV5-6|-|TRBD1|TRBJ1-2
CASSHGTGDYGYTF
TGTGCCAGCAGCCACGGGACAGGGGACTATGGCTACACCTTC
>TRBV10-3|-|-|TRBJ2-7
CAISESDRSSYEQYF
TGTGCCATCAGTGAGTCCGACAGGAGCTCCTACGAGCAGTACTTC
>TRBV5-6|-|-|TRBJ1-2
CASSLYGGIGYGYTF
TGTGCCAGCAGCTTGTACGGAGGGATTGGCTATGGCTACACCTTC
>TRBV19|-|-|TRBJ1-2
CASSKEQNYGYTF
TGTGCCAGCAGTAAGGAGCAGAACTATGGCTACACCTTC
>TRBV30|-|-|TRBJ1-1
CAWSRDTLTEAFF
TGTGCCTGGAGTCGGGACACCTTGACTGAAGCTTTCTTT
>TRBV27|once|TRBD1|TRBJ1-1
CASSSLHGQGPGEAFF
TGTGCCAGCAGTTCCCTCCACGGACAGGGGCCGGGTGAAGCTTTCTTT
>TRBV27|-|-|TRBJ2-1
CASSKRGSHYNEQFF
TGTGCCAGCAGCAAACGGGGGAGTCACTACAATGAGCAGTTCTTC
>TRBV2|-|-|TRBJ1-1
CATTPGTMDTEAFF
TGTGCCACCACGCCCGGGACAATGGACACTGAAGCTTTCTTT
>TRBV7-3|once|-|TRBJ2-2
CASSLVPTRTNTGELFF
TGTGCCAGCAGCTTAGTCCCGACTAGGACTAACACCGGGGAGCTGTTTTTT
>TRBV20-1|few|-|TRBJ1-1
CSARLALEAFF
TGCAGTGCTAGATTAGCCCTTGAAGCTTTCTTT
>TRBV6-5|-|-|TRBJ2-4
CASSSGGALAKNIQYF
TGTGCCAGCAGTTCGGGGGGCGCACTAGCCAAAAACATTCAGTACTTC
>TRBV18|-|-|TRBJ1-2
CASSPPSREVDYGYTF
TGTGCCAGCTCACCACCTAGCAGGGAAGTCGACTATGGCTACACCTTC
>TRBV29-1|-|-|TRBJ1-1
CSVESGYTEAFF
TGCAGCGTTGAGAGCGGGTACACTGAAGCTTTCTTT
>TRBV19|-|TRBD2|TRBJ2-5
CASSQRGGPRETQYF
TGTGCCAGTAGTCAGCGGGGGGGCCCTCGAGAGACCCAGTACTTC
>TRBV2|-|-|TRBJ2-7
CASSELVRTAASYEQYF
TGTGCCAGCAGTGAGTTGGTCAGGACAGCGGCCTCCTACGAGCAGTACTTC
>TRBV4-1|-|TRBD1|TRBJ1-6
CASSQDYRGNSPLHF
TGCGCCAGCAGCCAAGATTACAGGGGGAATTCACCCCTCCACTTT
>TRBV6-1|-|-|TRBJ2-2
CASSAGLNTGELFF
TGTGCCAGCAGTGCAGGTCTCAACACCGGGGAGCTGTTTTTT
>TRBV7-2|few|-|TRBJ1-3
CASSLGPIAGDTIYF
TGTGCCAGCAGCTTAGGGCCCATTGCTGGAGACACCATATATTTT
>TRBV4-3|once|-|TRBJ1-6
CASSVHRTSSNSPLHF
TGCGCCAGCAGCGTTCACAGGACAAGCTCGAATTCACCCCTCCACTTT
>TRBV28|-|-|TRBJ1-1
CASILGGLHTEAFF
TGTGCCAGCATCTTGGGGGGATTGCACACTGAAGCTTTCTTT
>TRBV9|-|-|TRBJ2-1
CASSVGVGKGHGQFF
TGTGCCAGCAGCGTAGGAGTAGGGAAGGGGCACGGGCAGTTCTTC
>TRBV5-4|-|-|TRBJ1-2
CASSSGTHGYTF
TGTGCCAGCAGCTCGGGGACACATGGCTACACCTTC
>TRBV30|-|-|TRBJ2-7
CAWSPDYHLYEQYF
TGTGCCTGGAGTCCGGACTACCACCTTTACGAGCAGTACTTC
>TRBV29-1|once|TRBD1|TRBJ1-5
CSVAGTGGEQPQHF
TGCAGCGTTGCAGGGACAGGGGGCGAGCAGCCCCAGCATTTT
>TRBV2|-|-|TRBJ2-2
CASSSQNTGELFF
TGTGCCAGCAGTTCACAGAACACCGGGGAGCTGTTTTTT
>TRBV6-6|-|-|TRBJ1-1
CASSYQATNTEAFF
TGTGCCAGCAGTTACCAGGCGACGAACACTGAAGCTTTCTTT
>TRBV7-9|-|-|TRBJ1-1
CASSLVEGEAFF
TGTGCCAGCAGCTTAGTGGAGGGTGAAGCTTTCTTT
>TRBV19|-|-|TRBJ2-2
CAGSSHYSQGNTGELFF
TGTGCCGGATCCTCCCACTACTCACAGGGAAACACCGGGGAGCTGTTTTTT
>TRBV6-1|once|-|TRBJ1-2
CASTRQADYGYTF
TGTGCCAGCACTCGACAGGCCGATTATGGCTACACCTTC
>TRBV12-5|-|TRBD2|TRBJ2-1
CASGLTPSGGAGEQFF
TGTGCTAGTGGTTTGACCCCTAGCGGGGGGGCCGGTGAGCAGTTCTTC
>TRBV18|-|-|TRBJ1-3
CASSRQVDTIYF
TGTGCCAGCTCACGGCAGGTAGACACCATATATTTT
>TRBV27|-|TRBD2|TRBJ2-5
CASTQSGEGMKTQYF
TGTGCCAGCACCCAAAGCGGGGAAGGTATGAAGACCCAGTACTTC
>TRBV18|-|-|TRBJ2-3
CASSPGGTPPRATQYF
TGTGCCAGCTCACCAGGAGGGACCCCCCCCCGAGCCACGCAGTATTTT
>TRBV5-6|-|TRBD1|TRBJ1-2
CASSPPGGGYGYTF
TGTGCCAGCAGCCCTCCAGGGGGCGGGTATGGCTACACCTTC
>TRBV29-1|-|TRBD1|TRBJ1-6
CSVSGTDANSPLHF
TGCAGCGTCTCCGGGACAGACGCTAATTCACCCCTCCACTTT
>TRBV7-3|-|-|TRBJ2-3
CASSLGHDTQYF
TGTGCCAGCAGCTTAGGCCATGATACGCAGTATTTT
>TRBV19|-|-|TRBJ2-1
CASGPGTYGNEQFF
TGTGCCAGTGGTCCGGGGACTTATGGGAATGAGCAGTTCTTC
>TRBV7-9|-|-|TRBJ1-2
CASSPGSGNYGYTF
TGTGCCAGCAGCCCTGGGTCCGGGAACTATGGCTACACCTTC
>TRBV2|-|TRBD1|TRBJ1-4
CASSGTVTKGGKLFF
TGTGCCAGCAGCGGGACAGTTACTAAGGGCGGAAAACTGTTTTTT
>TRBV11-2|-|-|TRBJ1-2
CASSHLTGTALDYGYTF
TGTGCCAGCAGCCACCTCACAGGGACCGCCCTTGACTATGGCTACACCTTC
>TRBV6-1|-|-|TRBJ2-1
CASGGLGLDEQFF
TGTGCCAGCGGTGGGCTGGGCTTGGATGAGCAGTTCTTC
>TRBV7-2|-|-|TRBJ1-2
CASSSLGARGYTF
TGTGCCAGCAGCTCATTGGGTGCCAGGGGCTACACCTTC
>TRBV7-2|-|TRBD1|TRBJ2-1
CASSLVGQGYNEQFF
TGTGCCAGCAGCTTAGTTGGACAGGGGTACAATGAGCAGTTCTTC
>TRBV19|-|-|TRBJ2-4
CASSNPGDRNIQYF
TGTGCCAGTAGTAACCCAGGGGATAGGAACATTCAGTACTTC
>TRBV5-1|-|TRBD2|TRBJ2-7
CASSLGPGTRNYEQYF
TGCGCCAGCAGCTTGGGCCCCGGGACTAGGAACTACGAGCAGTACTTC
>TRBV7-2|-|TRBD1|TRBJ1-2
CASSPGQGAYGYTF
TGTGCCAGCAGCCCGGGACAGGGGGCGTATGGCTACACCTTC
>TRBV4-1|-|TRBD1|TRBJ1-6
CASSQGQGLGSYNSPLHF
TGCGCCAGCAGCCAGGGACAGGGCTTAGGGTCCTATAATTCACCCCTCCACTTT
>TRBV12-2|-|-|TRBJ2-7
CARLAKALRFIRGTYEQYF
TGTGCAAGACTAGCTAAGGCCCTGCGCTTCATACGGGGGACCTACGAGCAGTACTTC
>TRBV5-1|-|-|TRBJ1-1
CASSLAEGWNTEAFF
TGCGCCAGCAGCTTGGCTGAGGGTTGGAACACTGAAGCTTTCTTT
>TRBV19|-|-|TRBJ2-2
CASSILLNTGELFF
TGTGCCAGTAGTATACTCCTCAACACCGGGGAGCTGTTTTTT
>TRBV18|-|-|TRBJ1-1
CASSPGRMIGNTEAFF
TGTGCCAGCTCACCCGGGAGAATGATAGGAAACACTGAAGCTTTCTTT
>TRBV5-1|-|TRBD1|TRBJ2-5
CASRDGTDLIETQYF
TGCGCCAGCAGGGACGGGACAGACTTGATAGAGACCCAGTACTTC